These 22 T cell receptor beta chains were all obtained from the same sample, sequenced in a study of blood T cell repertoires in COVID-19. Some clones are missing from TCRdb's copy, which holds only in-frame ones; the method was immunoSEQ multiplex PCR. This table holds 140,000 or so clones, roughly 81% found once. Sequenced sample: PBMCs or T cells enriched from blood (not recorded which). The receptor set was obtained from a woman aged 45-60 years with acute COVID-19.

The V and J genes are TRBV5-1 and TRBJ2-2; D possibly corresponds to TRBD2 (6 bases). Trimming pared 1 base from V and 4 bases from J, leaving 14 bases between. Germline V CDR1 and CDR2: SGHRS, YFSETQ. This CDR3 is built from 16 residues. The CDR3 sequence is CASSLRGGGATGELFF. The DNA for the CDR3 is TGCGCCAGCAGCTTGCGGGGCGGCGGGGCCACCGGGGAGCTGTTTTTT.

CDR3 bases: TGCGCCAGCAGCTTGGTAGCGGGGCAAGGCTACGAGCAGTACTTC. Amino acids: CASSLVAGQGYEQYF. The chain recombines TRBV5-1 with TRBJ2-7; 8 nucleotides align to TRBD2. With V trimmed by 0 bases and J by 3 bases, 5 bases remained unmatched. Germline V gene data show CDR1 as SGHRS and CDR2 as YFSETQ. The CDR3 totals 15 residues.

This chain uses TRBV3-1 (or the pseudogene TRBV3-2) with TRBJ1-4; 7 positions agree with TRBD1. The CDR3 loop spans 16 amino acids. The ends lost 4 bases at V and 4 bases at J; junction bases unmatched: 9. Looked up from germline, CDR1 is LGHDT and CDR2 is YNNKEL (reference sequence). The CDR3 is CASSLQAGGDNEKLFF. Here the CDR3 DNA reads TGTGCCAGCAGCCTCCAGGCAGGGGGAGATAATGAAAAACTGTTTTTT.

The gene calls are TRBV11-3 and TRBJ2-2; D unresolved. Trimming left V 1 base short and J 2 bases short, with 8 bases between. This CDR3 spans 15 amino acids. The V gene's germline CDR1 is SGHNT and CDR2 YENEEA. In DNA, the CDR3 is TGTGCCAGCAGCTTAGTGTCCGGTAACACCGGGGAGCTGTTTTTT. Amino acids: CASSLVSGNTGELFF.

The chain combines TRBV5-4 with TRBJ1-5; D gene unclear. The germline V and J ends were trimmed by 2 bases and 4 bases, with 7 bases remaining between them. The germline V gene has CDR1 SGHNT and CDR2 YYREEE (reference sequence). The CDR3 loop spans 13 amino acids. The CDR3 DNA follows: TGTGCCAGCAGCTTTGACGGGAATCAGCCCCAGCATTTT. It yields the protein CASSFDGNQPQHF.

The chain combines TRBV7-3 with TRBJ2-5; D may be TRBD2 (5 bases). This CDR3 is 14 amino acids long. Germline V CDR1 and CDR2: SGHTA, FQGTGA. V was pared by 2 bases and J by 2 bases, with 9 bases between. The CDR3: CASSLLPGQETQYF. The DNA for the CDR3 is TGTGCCAGCAGCTTACTTCCGGGACAAGAGACCCAGTACTTC.

The J gene is TRBJ1-2, the V gene TRBV2; 8 bases agree with TRBD1. This CDR3 is 16 amino acids long. From germline, CDR1 is SNHLY and CDR2 FYNNEI. V lost 4 bases to trimming and J lost 4 bases; unmatched junction nucleotides: 11. The CDR3 loop reads CASSVAVGQGGYGYTF. In nucleotides, the CDR3 is TGTGCCAGCAGTGTTGCCGTCGGACAGGGAGGCTATGGCTACACCTTC.

The chain links TRBV7-2 to TRBJ2-5; 7 bases line up with TRBD1. This CDR3 is built from 14 residues. V lost 6 bases, J lost 2 bases, and 6 bases stayed unmatched. Germline values: CDR1 SGHTA, CDR2 FQGNSA. CDR3 DNA sequence: TGTGCCAGCAGACAGGGGCCGAGTCAAGAGACCCAGTACTTC. Its protein product is CASRQGPSQETQYF.

This chain connects TRBV5-4 to TRBJ2-5, with TRBD2 matching over 7 bases. Germline V gene data show CDR1 as SGHNT and CDR2 as YYREEE (reference sequence). This CDR3 comprises 19 residues. V lost 0 bases, J lost 0 bases, and 14 bases stayed unmatched. CDR3 amino acids: CASSLEQLANVPDQETQYF. Here the CDR3 DNA reads TGTGCCAGCAGCTTGGAGCAACTAGCGAACGTCCCGGACCAAGAGACCCAGTACTTC. The variable domain in full, completed from reference TRBV5-4 and TRBJ2-5, reads ETGVTQSPTHLIKTRGQQVTLRCSSQSGHNTVSWYQQALGQGPQFIFQYYREEENGRGNFPPRFSGLQFPNYSSELNVNALELDDSALYLCASSLEQLANVPDQETQYFGPGTRLLVL.

V is TRBV21-1 and J is TRBJ2-3; the table's D gene call, TRBD1, was not cross checked with the DNA. TRBV21-1 is classified as a pseudogene. This CDR3 spans 18 amino acids. As DNA, the CDR3 is TGTGCCAGCAGCAGACCGAGCACCCGGACAGGGGCCACAGATACGCAGTATTTT. Translated, it gives CASSRPSTRTGATDTQYF.

The chain uses TRBV15 and TRBJ1-5; D gene ambiguous. Per germline, CDR1 LNHNV and CDR2 YYDKDF (reference sequence). There are 15 residues in the CDR3. V was clipped by 3 bases and J by 1 base, with 10 bases between them. As DNA, the CDR3 is TGTGCCACCAGCAGGTCTGGGCCGAGCAATCAGCCCCAGCATTTT. It encodes CATSRSGPSNQPQHF. The full variable domain, its missing parts supplied by reference TRBV15 and TRBJ1-5, is DAMVIQNPRYQVTQFGKPVTLSCSQTLNHNVMYWYQQKSSQAPKLLFHYYDKDFNNEADTPDNFQSRRPNTSFCFLDIRSPGLGDTAMYLCATSRSGPSNQPQHFGDGTRLSIL.

The chain joins TRBV20-1 to TRBJ2-1; 12 bases match TRBD1. Germline assignment: CDR1 DFQATT and CDR2 SNEGSKA (reference sequence). The trim removed 3 bases at V and 5 bases at J, leaving 8 bases unmatched. The CDR3 is 16 residues long. This chain's CDR3 is CSASDSGTGGNNEQFF. CDR3 coding DNA: TGCAGTGCTAGTGACTCCGGGACAGGGGGCAACAATGAGCAGTTCTTC.

The DNA of the CDR3 is TGTGCCAGCAGTGATAGCGGGAGGACCAATGAGCAGTTCTTC. Translation: CASSDSGRTNEQFF. This sequence joins TRBV25-1 and TRBJ2-1; 10 positions match TRBD2. V shed 3 bases and J 6 bases; nucleotides not matched to a gene: 2. Germline V gives CDR1 MGHDK, CDR2 SYGVNS. The CDR3 has 14 residues. Full variable domain (rest looked up from reference TRBV25-1 and TRBJ2-1): EADIYQTPRYLVIGTGKKITLECSQTMGHDKMYWYQQDPGMELHLIHYSYGVNSTEKGDLSSESTVSRIRTEHFPLTLESARPSHTSQYLCASSDSGRTNEQFFGPGTRLTVL.

The J gene is TRBJ2-3, the V gene TRBV29-1; 8 bases are shared with TRBD1. V trimming: 7 bases; J trimming: 1 base; junction bases outside the gene matches: 4. The CDR3 is 13 amino acids. Germline V gene lookup returns CDR1 SQVTM and CDR2 ANQGSEA. CDR3 nucleotide sequence: TGCAGCGCGGGACAGGCGGGCACAGATACGCAGTATTTT. Its translation: CSAGQAGTDTQYF.

The genes are TRBV7-2 and TRBJ1-5; TRBD1 might be the D (6 bases). Deletions cut 3 bases from V and 3 bases from J, with 18 bases between. The V gene's germline CDR1 is SGHTA and CDR2 FQGNSA. The CDR3 consists of 17 residues. CDR3 protein: CASSLRGGALYNQPQHF. Written as DNA, the CDR3 is TGTGCCAGCAGCTTGAGGGGGGGGGCCCTATACAATCAGCCCCAGCATTTT.

V and J are TRBV11-3 and TRBJ2-3; D unclear. The CDR3 loop spans 18 amino acids. V was clipped by 5 bases and J by 6 bases, with 27 bases between them. The germline gives CDR1 SGHNT, CDR2 YENEEA. The CDR3 loop is CASSPSLNAVRGKDTQYF. DNA for the CDR3: TGTGCCAGCAGCCCCTCCTTGAACGCGGTCAGAGGTAAGGATACGCAGTATTTT.

The chain links TRBV5-1 to TRBJ1-1, with D unclear. Germline V gene data show CDR1 as SGHRS and CDR2 as YFSETQ. V was trimmed by 0 bases and J by 6 bases, leaving 9 bases between them. The CDR3 extends over 13 amino acids. CDR3 sequence (DNA): TGCGCCAGCAGCTTGGCCGAGGGCGCTGAAGCTTTCTTT. Translated, it gives CASSLAEGAEAFF.

The rearrangement links TRBV7-9 to TRBJ1-4; 10 positions agree with TRBD1. CDR1 is SEHNR, CDR2 FQNEAQ, per germline (reference sequence). V trimming: 5 bases; J trimming: 7 bases; junction bases outside the gene matches: 10. The CDR3 loop spans 16 amino acids. In DNA form, the CDR3 reads TGTGCCAGCAGCCTGGGACAGGGGAAGTGGGGTGAAAAACTGTTTTTT. Amino acid sequence: CASSLGQGKWGEKLFF.

This clone showed up just a few times. The rearrangement joins TRBV30 to TRBJ2-7; TRBD2 might be the D (6 bases). The CDR3 length is 12 residues. Germline-derived CDR1 and CDR2 are GTSNPN and SVGIG (reference sequence). V was trimmed by 4 bases and J by 4 bases, leaving 11 bases between them. CDR3 loop: CAWTAGGYEQYF. As DNA, the CDR3 is TGTGCCTGGACTGCCGGGGGTTACGAGCAGTACTTC.

The V gene is TRBV19, the J gene TRBJ1-2; D remains ambiguous. V was cut by 5 bases and J by 4 bases, with 20 bases left in between. CDR1 is LNHDA and CDR2 is SQIVND in the germline V gene (reference sequence). This CDR3 spans 16 amino acids. The CDR3 DNA is TGTGCCAGTAGTCCGCCCCACCCCGTCGGTATCTATGGCTACACCTTC. Translating it yields CASSPPHPVGIYGYTF.

The CDR3 coding sequence is TGTGCCAGCAGCTTAGGGGGTAGCGGGAGGAGACAAGAGACCCAGTACTTC. Residues: CASSLGGSGRRQETQYF. The chain recombines TRBV13 with TRBJ2-5, with TRBD2 identical over 10 bases. Looked up from germline, CDR1 is PRHDT and CDR2 is FYEKMQ (reference sequence). The CDR3 runs 17 residues. V was pared by 0 bases and J by 2 bases, with 6 bases of the junction left unmatched.

V is TRBV24-1 and J is TRBJ2-2; 9 nucleotides agree with TRBD1. The CDR3 has 16 amino acids. Germline CDR1 reads KGHDR; CDR2 reads SFDVKD. V was pared by 4 bases and J by 5 bases, with 7 bases of the junction left unmatched. The CDR3 protein is CATSDTGTGRTGELFF. The DNA for the CDR3 is TGTGCCACCAGTGACACCGGGACAGGGAGGACCGGGGAGCTGTTTTTT.